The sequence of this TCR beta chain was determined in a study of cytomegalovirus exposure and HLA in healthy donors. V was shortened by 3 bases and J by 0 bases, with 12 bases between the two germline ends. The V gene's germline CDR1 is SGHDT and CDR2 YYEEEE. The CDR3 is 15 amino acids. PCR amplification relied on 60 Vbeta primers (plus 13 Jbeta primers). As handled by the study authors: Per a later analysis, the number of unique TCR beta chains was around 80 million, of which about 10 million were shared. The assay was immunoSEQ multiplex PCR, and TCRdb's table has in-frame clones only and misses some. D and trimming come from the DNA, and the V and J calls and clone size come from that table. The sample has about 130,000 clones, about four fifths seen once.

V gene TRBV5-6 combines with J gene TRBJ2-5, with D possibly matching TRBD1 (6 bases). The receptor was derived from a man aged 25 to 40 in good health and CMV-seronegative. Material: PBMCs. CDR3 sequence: CASSSMTGNQETQYF. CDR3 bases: TGTGCCAGCAGCTCAATGACAGGCAACCAAGAGACCCAGTACTTC.